The sample holds one count of the clone carrying this T cell receptor beta chain. Its antigen is undetermined. Deep was the level used in running the assay. Assay: immunoSEQ multiplex PCR; the TCRdb copy retains only in-frame clones and omits some. The sample consists of approximately 470,000 clones, about 78% of them appearing once. This sample stems from a study of shared clonotypes between healthy human individuals. Study-level background: Donor composition was a couple of women and a few men, aged 18 to 49.

Findings of the study overall: Only blood samples were collected, and tissue repertoires likely differ. The donor pool, a small one, limited the genetic and exposure-history diversity represented.

The CDR3 is 13 residues long. Germline CDR1 SGHNT, CDR2 YYREEE (reference sequence). J lost 8 bases, V lost 3 bases, and 5 bases had no gene match. This chain joins TRBV5-4 and TRBJ2-4; 7 bases match TRBD1. The sample was PBMCs. This clonotype was sampled from a woman aged 40-49 years in good health. Some clones in this sample may be carry-over from other donors' samples. CDR3 sequence (DNA): TGTGCCAGCAGCTCACAGGGGTCGGACATTCAGTACTTC. It specifies CASSSQGSDIQYF.